These T cell receptor beta chains were read from a single sample in a study of blood T cell repertoires in COVID-19. Assay: immunoSEQ multiplex PCR; the TCRdb copy retains only in-frame clones and omits some. The sample has tens of thousands of clones, more than 80% seen once. The material sequenced was peripheral blood. The receptors come from a woman aged 80 or over with acute or convalescent COVID-19. CDR3s include the opening cysteine and the closing phenylalanine or tryptophan. A D gene is named only where the DNA matches it firmly. Clone sizes are given selectively: once, few, many, or a class where the clone is expanded.

.	TRBV5-3	16	TRBJ1-2	TRBD1	TGTGCCAGAAGCATGGACAGGGGGCCGCAACCCTATGGCTACACCTTC	CARSMDRGPQPYGYTF
.	TRBV2	17	TRBJ2-5	.	TGTGCCAGCAGTGAATCCGTCGGGACAACAGGACGGGAGACCCAGTACTTC	CASSESVGTTGRETQYF
.	TRBV7-3	15	TRBJ1-4	.	TGTGCCAGCAGCTTAACGGGCTCGGCAGGAGAAAAACTGTTTTTT	CASSLTGSAGEKLFF
.	TRBV19	13	TRBJ2-3	.	TGTGCCAGTAGTAACACTAGCCCAGATACGCAGTATTTT	CASSNTSPDTQYF
.	TRBV19	18	TRBJ2-3	TRBD2	TGTGCCAGTAGGAATGAAGGTCGGTCTAGCGGGAGTAGGGTTACGCAGTATTTT	CASRNEGRSSGSRVTQYF
.	TRBV5-4	15	TRBJ1-6	TRBD1	TGTGCCAGCAGCTTACCGGGACAGGGGGCTTCACCCCTCCACTTT	CASSLPGQGASPLHF
.	TRBV19	15	TRBJ2-7	TRBD1	TGTGCCAGTAGTATTTCGGGACAGATCTCCTACGAGCAGTACTTC	CASSISGQISYEQYF
.	TRBV5-1	14	TRBJ1-1	TRBD1	TGCGCCAGCAGCTTGGGAGCAGGGGGTGCACAAGCTTTCTTT	CASSLGAGGAQAFF
.	TRBV11-2	14	TRBJ2-4	.	TGTGCCAGCAGCTTAGCTGTGGGGGCGAACATTCAGTACTTC	CASSLAVGANIQYF
.	TRBV5-1	15	TRBJ2-1	TRBD2	TGCGCCAGCGCAATAGCGGGAGGTTTCAACAATGAGCAGTTCTTC	CASAIAGGFNNEQFF
.	TRBV10-3	15	TRBJ2-4	.	TGTGCCGGAAAACCATACAGGGATTCCAAAAACATTCAGTACTTC	CAGKPYRDSKNIQYF
.	TRBV12-3/TRBV12-4	13	TRBJ1-1	.	TGTGCCAGCAGTTTAAGAGGAAACACTGAAGCTTTCTTT	CASSLRGNTEAFF
.	TRBV6-1	13	TRBJ1-2	TRBD1	TGTGCCAGCAGTGAACAGGGGGCGCTTGGCTACACCTTC	CASSEQGALGYTF
.	TRBV7-8	15	TRBJ1-3	.	TGTGCCAGCACCTATACAGGGCGCTCTGGAAACACCATATATTTT	CASTYTGRSGNTIYF
.	TRBV20-1	11	TRBJ1-1	.	TGCAGTGCAAAGGGGGAACCTGAAGCTTTCTTT	CSAKGEPEAFF
.	TRBV24-1	15	TRBJ1-2	TRBD1	TGTGCCACCAGTGACGTAGGGACAGGGGAATATGGCTACACCTTC	CATSDVGTGEYGYTF
once	TRBV28	14	TRBJ1-3	.	TGTGCCAGCAGCTCCCCCACGGGATCAAACACCATATATTTT	CASSSPTGSNTIYF
.	TRBV5-4	14	TRBJ2-1	TRBD2	TGTGCCAGCAGGATAAGCGGGGGCCGAAATGAGCAGTTCTTC	CASRISGGRNEQFF
.	TRBV11-2	16	TRBJ2-7	TRBD2	TGTGCCAGCAGGTTACGAGCTAGCGGGGGGGCTTACGAGCAGTACTTC	CASRLRASGGAYEQYF
.	TRBV3-1/TRBV3-2	14	TRBJ2-7	.	TGTGCCAGCAGCCAAGAGCAGGGTTTGTACGAGCAGTACTTC	CASSQEQGLYEQYF
.	TRBV3-1/TRBV3-2	15	TRBJ1-1	TRBD1	TGTGCCAGCAGCCGGGGACAGGTCTCGAGGACTGAAGCTTTCTTT	CASSRGQVSRTEAFF
once	TRBV5-6	12	TRBJ2-5	.	TGTGCCAGCAGCTTGGTGAGAGAGACCCAGTACTTC	CASSLVRETQYF
few	TRBV4-2	16	TRBJ1-4	TRBD1	TGTGCCAGCAGCCAAACAGGGACAGGGGGAGGTGAAAAACTGTTTTTT	CASSQTGTGGGEKLFF
.	TRBV7-3	13	TRBJ2-3	TRBD2	TGTGCCAGCAGCTTTACTAGCGGAGATACGCAGTATTTT	CASSFTSGDTQYF